This T cell receptor beta chain was sequenced during a study of T cells expressing NK-cell markers. Looked up from germline, CDR1 is SGHTA and CDR2 is FQGNSA. CDR3 size: 15 residues. With the 5' RACE reads reprocessed, TCRdb shows one record per CDR3 protein and no DNA. Recorded for this sample: 550,000 to 600,000 distinct CDR3 sequences. This receptor was taken from a man between 18 and 35 years old in good health. This rearrangement joins TRBV7-2 to TRBJ2-1; with no DNA, the TCRdb D assignment of TRBD2 cannot be verified. Sequenced: blood T cells: a sorted CD56 or NKG2C T cell subset, CD4+ or CD8+ T cells, or bulk PBMC T cells (not recorded which). The CDR3 region is CASSPIAGVSNEQFF.